This T cell receptor beta chain stems from a study of T-cell memory formation after mild COVID-19. Study as a whole: TCR clusters largely stayed donor specific.

This clonotype has a count of ten or more. Its matching antigen is unknown. This CDR3 is built from 14 residues. V shed 3 bases, J shed 3 bases, and the junction held 1 base outside the gene matches. CDR1 is SGHVS, CDR2 FNYEAQ, per germline. Via MiXCR, TCRdb re-called the 5' RACE reads, giving one row per CDR3 protein. The sample holds fewer than 50,000 distinct CDR3 sequences, 8% to 10% seen once. Findings and caveats of the study: Contracting clones from day 15 to 85 had balanced CD4/CD8; later expanders favoured CD4+. Researchers found some responding clones in pre-infection memory, a sign that cross-reactive memory joined.

The chain couples TRBV7-6 to TRBJ2-7, with TRBD2 matching over 11 bases. Sample: PBMCs or a T cell subset sorted from them (not recorded which). The receptor was isolated from an adult woman who had mild COVID-19 (a few samples of this study predate the infection). Cell type and time point are not known. In DNA, the CDR3 is TGTGCCAGCAGCTTCGGACTAGCGGGCTACGAGCAGTACTTC. Its protein is CASSFGLAGYEQYF. The variable domain in full, with the rest retrieved from reference TRBV7-6 and TRBJ2-7, is GAGVSQSPRYKVTKRGQDVALRCDPISGHVSLYWYRQALGQGPEFLTYFNYEAQQDKSGLPNDRFSAERPEGSISTLTIQRTEQRDSAMYRCASSFGLAGYEQYFGPGTRLTVT.